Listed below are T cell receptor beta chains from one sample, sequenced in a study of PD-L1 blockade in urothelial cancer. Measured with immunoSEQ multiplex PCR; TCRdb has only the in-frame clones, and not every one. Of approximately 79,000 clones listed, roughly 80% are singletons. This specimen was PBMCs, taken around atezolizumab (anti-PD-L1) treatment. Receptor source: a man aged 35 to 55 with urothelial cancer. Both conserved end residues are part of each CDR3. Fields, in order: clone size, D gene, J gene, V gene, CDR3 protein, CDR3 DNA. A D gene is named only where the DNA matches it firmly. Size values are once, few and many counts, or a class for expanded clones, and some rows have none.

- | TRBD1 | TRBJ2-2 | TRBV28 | CASSSGTGGGGELFF | TGTGCCAGCAGTTCCGGGACAGGGGGCGGCGGGGAGCTGTTTTTT
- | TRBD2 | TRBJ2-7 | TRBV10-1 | CASSQGLAGYEQYF | TGCGCCAGCAGCCAGGGACTAGCTGGCTACGAGCAGTACTTC
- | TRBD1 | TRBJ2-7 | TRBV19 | CASSGRDRGSYEQYF | TGTGCCAGTAGTGGACGGGACAGGGGCTCCTACGAGCAGTACTTC
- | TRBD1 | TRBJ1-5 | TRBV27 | CASSFQGQGGPLEQPQHF | TGTGCCAGCAGTTTTCAGGGACAGGGGGGCCCTTTAGAACAGCCCCAGCATTTT
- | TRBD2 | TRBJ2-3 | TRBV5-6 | CASRPLGGARIDTQYF | TGTGCCAGCAGACCTCTCGGGGGGGCGCGTATAGATACGCAGTATTTT
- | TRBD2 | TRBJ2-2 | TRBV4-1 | CASSPWTSGSDNTGELFF | TGCGCCAGCAGCCCGTGGACTAGCGGGAGCGATAACACCGGGGAGCTGTTTTTT
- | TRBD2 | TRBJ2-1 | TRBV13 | CASSLGSLAGPNEQFF | TGTGCCAGCAGCTTAGGCTCCCTAGCGGGCCCCAATGAGCAGTTCTTC
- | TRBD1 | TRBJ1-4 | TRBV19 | CASGTGSVPATNEKLFF | TGTGCCAGTGGGACAGGGAGTGTCCCGGCAACTAATGAAAAACTGTTTTTT
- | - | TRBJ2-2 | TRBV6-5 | CASKLTVGTGELFF | TGTGCCAGCAAATTGACAGTTGGCACCGGGGAGCTGTTTTTT
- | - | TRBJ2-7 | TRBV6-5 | CARKEKGQPNYEQYF | TGTGCCAGGAAAGAAAAGGGGCAGCCAAACTACGAGCAGTACTTC
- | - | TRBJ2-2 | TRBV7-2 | CASSLLRTGELFF | TGTGCCAGCAGCTTATTGAGGACCGGGGAGCTGTTTTTT
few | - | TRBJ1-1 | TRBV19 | CASHKHTEAFF | TGTGCCAGTCACAAACACACTGAAGCTTTCTTT
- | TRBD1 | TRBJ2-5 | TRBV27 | CASSSRTGAQQETQYF | TGTGCCAGCAGTTCCCGGACAGGGGCGCAACAAGAGACCCAGTACTTC
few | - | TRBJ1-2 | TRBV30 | CAWSPTGFGYTF | TGTGCCTGGAGTCCCACGGGATTCGGCTACACCTTC
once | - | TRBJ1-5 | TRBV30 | CAWSTQGRNQPQHF | TGTGCCTGGAGTACACAGGGTCGCAATCAGCCCCAGCATTTT
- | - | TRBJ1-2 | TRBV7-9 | CASSYWEIYGYTF | TGTGCCAGCAGCTATTGGGAGATTTATGGCTACACCTTC
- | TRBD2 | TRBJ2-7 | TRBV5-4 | CASSLGSGTSYEQYF | TGTGCCAGCAGCTTGGGAAGCGGGACTTCCTACGAGCAGTACTTC
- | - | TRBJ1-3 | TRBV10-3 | CAISTDSGNTIYF | TGTGCCATCAGTACAGATTCTGGAAACACCATATATTTT
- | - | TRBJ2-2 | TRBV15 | CATSRDISNTGELFF | TGTGCCACCAGCAGAGATATCTCGAACACCGGGGAGCTGTTTTTT
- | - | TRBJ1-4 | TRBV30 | CAWSPQGVVATNEKLFF | TGTGCCTGGAGTCCGCAGGGCGTAGTAGCAACTAATGAAAAACTGTTTTTT